This TCR beta chain emerged from a study of identical twins. Study conclusions and caveats: The authors drew conclusions from cross-sectional statistical analysis rather than following the same donors. Cord blood's abundant beta clonotypes had fewer insertions, unlike memory repertoires.

Concerning this clonotype: Its cognate antigen is unknown.

TCRdb reprocessed the 5' RACE reads with MiXCR, giving one entry per CDR3 protein. The table includes about 790,000 distinct CDR3 sequences, 18% detected once. This CDR3 has 17 amino acids. With V trimmed by 6 bases and J by 4 bases, 16 bases remained unmatched. Germline V gives CDR1 SGHVS, CDR2 FQNEAQ. Separately, the same data were catalogued under a study of T cells expressing NK-cell markers. That study reports: There remained a lack of clarity about HCMV specificity of expanded NKG2C+ T cell clones.

J is TRBJ2-7 and V is TRBV7-8; 9 bases fit TRBD2. The receptor's source is a woman aged 18-29 years in good health. Sequencing used PBMCs. CDR3: CASRKGGTSSTLYEQYF. DNA of the CDR3: TGTGCCAGCAGAAAAGGGGGGACTAGCTCCACCCTTTACGAGCAGTACTTC.